This T cell receptor beta chain was captured in a study of OX40 agonist ivuxolimab in advanced cancers. The overall study: At 0.01 to 10 mg/kg, ivuxolimab was administered intravenously to patients every 2 weeks.

Assay: immunoSEQ multiplex PCR; the TCRdb copy retains only in-frame clones and omits some. The sample carries around 74,000 clones, 89% recorded once. Systemic immunosuppression or a history of autoimmune disease excluded patients. The germline V gene encodes CDR1 SGHTA and CDR2 FQGNSA. V was shortened by 4 bases and J by 1 base, with 18 bases between the two germline ends. CDR3 length equals 17 residues. The chain is built from TRBV7-2 and TRBJ2-3; perhaps D is TRBD1 or TRBD2 (7 bases each). This TCR was recovered from an adult with an advanced solid tumor such as melanoma, head and neck, liver or kidney cancer. The sequencing used CD4+ or CD8+ T cells sorted from blood, collected in a trial of the OX40 agonist ivuxolimab. CDR3 nucleotides: TGTGCCAGCAGCTCACAGGGGAGGGGAAAGGGCACAGATACGCAGTATTTT. It codes for CASSSQGRGKGTDTQYF. The full variable domain, with the rest looked up from reference TRBV7-2 and TRBJ2-3, is GAGVSQSPSNKVTEKGKDVELRCDPISGHTALYWYRQSLGQGLEFLIYFQGNSAPDKSGLPSDRFSAERTGGSVSTLTIQRTQQEDSAVYLCASSSQGRGKGTDTQYFGPGTRLTVL.